A selection of T cell receptor beta chains follows, all from one sample in a study of blood T cell repertoires in COVID-19. TCRdb keeps only in-frame clones here, not all; method: immunoSEQ multiplex PCR. The sample records about 130,000 clones, 70% to 90% being singletons. The sample consisted of peripheral blood. The receptors shown here come from a woman in her fifties or sixties with acute or convalescent COVID-19. CDR3s include the opening cysteine and the closing phenylalanine or tryptophan. Each record gives: J gene, D gene, clone size, V gene, CDR3 protein, CDR3 DNA. The D gene is left open where the match is weak. Only some rows state a clone size, as once, few, many or a class for expanded clones.

J: TRBJ1-2; D: NA; size: NA; V: TRBV28; CDR3: CASSSTDYPYGYTF; DNA: TGTGCCAGCAGTTCCACAGATTATCCCTATGGCTACACCTTC
J: TRBJ1-1; D: TRBD1; size: once; V: TRBV11-2; CDR3: CASSTWPGGLGTEAFF; DNA: TGTGCCAGCAGCACATGGCCAGGGGGCTTGGGCACTGAAGCTTTCTTT
J: TRBJ2-7; D: NA; size: NA; V: TRBV3-1/TRBV3-2; CDR3: CASSQETRARPYEQYF; DNA: TGTGCCAGCAGCCAAGAGACTAGGGCGAGACCCTACGAGCAGTACTTC
J: TRBJ1-1; D: TRBD1; size: NA; V: TRBV12-3/TRBV12-4; CDR3: CASSRQGNTEAFF; DNA: TGTGCCAGCAGCAGACAGGGGAACACTGAAGCTTTCTTT
J: TRBJ1-5; D: NA; size: NA; V: TRBV28; CDR3: CASSFRQVGSPQHF; DNA: TGTGCCAGCAGTTTCCGACAGGTGGGATCCCCCCAGCATTTT
J: TRBJ1-3; D: TRBD1; size: few; V: TRBV19; CDR3: CASNRGQGPPNSGNTIYF; DNA: TGTGCCAGTAATCGGGGACAGGGGCCCCCTAACTCTGGAAACACCATATATTTT
J: TRBJ2-1; D: TRBD2; size: NA; V: TRBV6-2/TRBV6-3; CDR3: CASSYVAGVSYNEQFF; DNA: TGTGCCAGCAGTTACGTCGCGGGAGTATCCTACAATGAGCAGTTCTTC
J: TRBJ2-7; D: NA; size: NA; V: TRBV3-1/TRBV3-2; CDR3: CASSPRQASGEQYF; DNA: TGTGCCAGCAGCCCCCGACAGGCATCAGGCGAGCAGTACTTC
J: TRBJ1-1; D: TRBD1; size: NA; V: TRBV28; CDR3: CASSLQGTGSIAEAFF; DNA: TGTGCCAGCAGTTTACAAGGGACAGGGTCTATCGCTGAAGCTTTCTTT
J: TRBJ2-3; D: NA; size: NA; V: TRBV13; CDR3: CASSWVAVADTQYF; DNA: TGTGCCAGCAGCTGGGTAGCGGTGGCAGATACGCAGTATTTT
J: TRBJ1-3; D: NA; size: NA; V: TRBV4-1; CDR3: CASSQGSSVADTIYF; DNA: TGCGCCAGCAGCCAAGGGTCATCGGTCGCGGACACCATATATTTT
J: TRBJ1-4; D: NA; size: NA; V: TRBV10-3; CDR3: CAISEGLGVGEKLFF; DNA: TGTGCCATCAGTGAGGGTTTAGGGGTTGGGGAAAAACTGTTTTTT
J: TRBJ1-6; D: TRBD1; size: once; V: TRBV11-2; CDR3: CASSPRTGKTPLHF; DNA: TGTGCCAGCAGCCCACGGACAGGGAAGACACCCCTCCACTTT
J: TRBJ2-7; D: TRBD1; size: once; V: TRBV28; CDR3: CASSNFRDSTYEQYF; DNA: TGTGCCAGCAGTAATTTCCGGGACAGTACCTACGAGCAGTACTTC
J: TRBJ1-1; D: NA; size: once; V: TRBV19; CDR3: CASSFLGQIPFF; DNA: TGTGCCAGTAGTTTTCTTGGACAGATTCCTTTCTTT
J: TRBJ1-2; D: NA; size: NA; V: TRBV6-6; CDR3: CASSRGSGYGYTF; DNA: TGTGCCAGCAGCCGGGGAAGCGGCTATGGCTACACCTTC
J: TRBJ2-1; D: TRBD1; size: few; V: TRBV29-1; CDR3: CSVGRTGNNEQFF; DNA: TGCAGCGTTGGCCGGACAGGGAACAATGAGCAGTTCTTC
J: TRBJ2-2; D: TRBD2; size: NA; V: TRBV24-1; CDR3: CATSEAGGSTGELFF; DNA: TGTGCCACCAGTGAAGCGGGGGGGAGCACCGGGGAGCTGTTTTTT
J: TRBJ2-1; D: NA; size: NA; V: TRBV19; CDR3: CASSIAGLARSYNEQFF; DNA: TGTGCCAGTAGTATTGCGGGCCTCGCGCGCTCCTACAATGAGCAGTTCTTC
J: TRBJ1-1; D: NA; size: NA; V: TRBV2; CDR3: CASKGKTPRAEAFF; DNA: TGTGCCAGCAAGGGGAAAACCCCGCGCGCTGAAGCTTTCTTT
J: TRBJ1-5; D: TRBD1; size: NA; V: TRBV28; CDR3: CASSWDRAQPQHF; DNA: TGTGCCAGCAGCTGGGACAGGGCTCAGCCCCAGCATTTT
J: TRBJ1-1; D: NA; size: NA; V: TRBV5-5; CDR3: CASSLDGGDTEAFF; DNA: TGTGCCAGCAGCTTGGACGGAGGGGACACTGAAGCTTTCTTT
J: TRBJ2-1; D: TRBD2; size: NA; V: TRBV5-1; CDR3: CASSQYFTSGVTYNEQFF; DNA: TGCGCCAGCAGCCAATACTTTACTAGCGGGGTGACCTACAATGAGCAGTTCTTC
J: TRBJ1-3; D: NA; size: NA; V: TRBV5-4; CDR3: CASSRGQFSSSGNTIYF; DNA: TGTGCCAGCAGCCGAGGACAGTTTTCCAGCTCTGGAAACACCATATATTTT
J: TRBJ1-6; D: TRBD1; size: once; V: TRBV7-6; CDR3: CASSLATGAESPLHF; DNA: TGTGCCAGCAGCTTGGCTACAGGGGCTGAATCACCCCTCCACTTT
J: TRBJ2-3; D: NA; size: NA; V: TRBV19; CDR3: CASSGSSTDTQYF; DNA: TGTGCCAGTAGCGGTTCCAGCACAGATACGCAGTATTTT
J: TRBJ2-5; D: TRBD2; size: once; V: TRBV19; CDR3: CASSPLLANQETQYF; DNA: TGTGCCAGTAGTCCCTTACTAGCGAACCAAGAGACCCAGTACTTC
J: TRBJ2-6; D: TRBD1; size: NA; V: TRBV4-1; CDR3: CASSQVTGMLSGANVLTF; DNA: TGCGCCAGCAGCCAAGTGACAGGGATGCTGTCTGGGGCCAACGTCCTGACTTTC
J: TRBJ1-2; D: TRBD1; size: NA; V: TRBV3-1/TRBV3-2; CDR3: CASSPEGAHGYTF; DNA: TGTGCCAGCAGCCCGGAGGGGGCGCATGGCTACACCTTC
J: TRBJ2-2; D: NA; size: NA; V: TRBV9; CDR3: CASSVGAGTNTGELFF; DNA: TGTGCCAGCAGCGTAGGGGCAGGAACGAACACCGGGGAGCTGTTTTTT
J: TRBJ1-1; D: NA; size: NA; V: TRBV27; CDR3: CASSFQDTNTEAFF; DNA: TGTGCCAGCAGTTTTCAGGACACTAACACTGAAGCTTTCTTT